This entry concerns a single TCR beta chain. Antigen unknown. The entry originates in a study of T cell responses to AZD1222 COVID-19 vaccine. General observations from the study: Without day 14 samples, only post-peak T cell repertoires were studied. Spike regions recognized by vaccine-associated CD4 TCRs spanned the protein, led by 160-218 and 743-854. Seropositive status at baseline applied to only a handful of AZD1222 recipients.

Looked up from germline, CDR1 is MGHDK and CDR2 is SYGVNS. The CDR3 has 17 residues. After removal of 1 base from V and 0 bases from J, the junction contained 5 bases not matched to a gene. Profiling relied on immunoSEQ multiplex PCR, and the TCRdb table lists in-frame clones only, not all of them. Among approximately 120,000 clones, over 75% were seen once, and the ten largest hold about 6%. The V gene is TRBV25-1, the J gene TRBJ2-2, with TRBD1 identical over 7 bases. Source: peripheral blood, taken 28 days after the second AZD1222 dose. The sequence came from an adult who received the AZD1222 COVID-19 vaccine. CDR3 sequence reads: CASSESDRNANTGELFF. The CDR3 coding sequence is TGTGCCAGCAGTGAATCGGACAGGAACGCGAACACCGGGGAGCTGTTTTTT. Filled out from reference TRBV25-1 and TRBJ2-2, the complete variable domain reads EADIYQTPRYLVIGTGKKITLECSQTMGHDKMYWYQQDPGMELHLIHYSYGVNSTEKGDLSSESTVSRIRTEHFPLTLESARPSHTSQYLCASSESDRNANTGELFFGEGSRLTVL.